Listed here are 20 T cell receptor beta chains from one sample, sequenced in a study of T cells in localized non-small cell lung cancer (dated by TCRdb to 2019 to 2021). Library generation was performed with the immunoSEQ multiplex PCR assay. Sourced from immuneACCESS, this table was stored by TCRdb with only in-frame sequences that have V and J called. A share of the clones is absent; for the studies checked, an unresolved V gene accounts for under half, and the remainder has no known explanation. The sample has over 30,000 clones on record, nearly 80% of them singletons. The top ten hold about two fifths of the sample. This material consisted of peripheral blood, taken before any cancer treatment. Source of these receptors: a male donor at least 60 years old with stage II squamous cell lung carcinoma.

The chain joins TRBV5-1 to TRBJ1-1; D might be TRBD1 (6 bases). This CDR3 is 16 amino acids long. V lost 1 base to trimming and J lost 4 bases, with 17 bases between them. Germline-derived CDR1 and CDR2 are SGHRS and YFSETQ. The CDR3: CASSLRFWGAGTEAFF. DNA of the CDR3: TGCGCCAGCAGCTTGCGGTTCTGGGGGGCAGGCACTGAAGCTTTCTTT.

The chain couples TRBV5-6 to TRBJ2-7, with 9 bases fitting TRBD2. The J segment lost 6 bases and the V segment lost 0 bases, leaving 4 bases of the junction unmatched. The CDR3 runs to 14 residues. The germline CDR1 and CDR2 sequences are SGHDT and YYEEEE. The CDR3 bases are TGTGCCAGCAGCTTGGTTAGCGGGGGTCGCGAGCAGTACTTC. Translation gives CASSLVSGGREQYF.

Written as DNA, the CDR3 is TGTGCCAGCAGTTACGACGGACAGCTATCCTACAATGAGCAGTTCTTC. Protein: CASSYDGQLSYNEQFF. The chain uses TRBV6-5 and TRBJ2-1, with D possibly matching TRBD1 (6 bases). The germline V gene encodes CDR1 MNHEY and CDR2 SVGAGI. V gave up 2 bases and J gave up 1 base, with 12 bases separating them. The CDR3 consists of 16 residues.

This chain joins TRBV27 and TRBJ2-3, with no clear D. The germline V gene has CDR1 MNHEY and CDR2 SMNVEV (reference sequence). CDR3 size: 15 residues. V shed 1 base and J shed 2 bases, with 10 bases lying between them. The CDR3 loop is CASSLWVTNTDTQYF. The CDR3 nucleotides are TGTGCCAGCAGTTTATGGGTAACAAACACAGATACGCAGTATTTT.

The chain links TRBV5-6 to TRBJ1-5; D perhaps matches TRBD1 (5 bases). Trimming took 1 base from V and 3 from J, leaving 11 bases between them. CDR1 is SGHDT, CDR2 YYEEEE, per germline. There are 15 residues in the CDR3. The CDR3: CASSLSGHLNQPQHF. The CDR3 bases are TGTGCCAGCAGCTTGAGTGGACACCTCAATCAGCCCCAGCATTTT.

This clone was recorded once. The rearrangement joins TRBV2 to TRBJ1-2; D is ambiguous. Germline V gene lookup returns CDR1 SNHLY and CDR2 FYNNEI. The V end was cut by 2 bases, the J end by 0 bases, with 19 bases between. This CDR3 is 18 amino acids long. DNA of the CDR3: TGTGCCAGCAGTGAACCAGTTGGACTCCCGTTAGCTAACTATGGCTACACCTTC. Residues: CASSEPVGLPLANYGYTF.

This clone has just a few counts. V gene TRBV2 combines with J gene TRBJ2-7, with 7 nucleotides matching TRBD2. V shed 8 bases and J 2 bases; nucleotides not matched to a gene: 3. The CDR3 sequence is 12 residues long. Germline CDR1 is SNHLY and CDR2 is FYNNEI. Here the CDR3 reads CASRDYAYEQYF. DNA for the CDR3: TGTGCCAGCCGGGACTACGCCTACGAGCAGTACTTC.

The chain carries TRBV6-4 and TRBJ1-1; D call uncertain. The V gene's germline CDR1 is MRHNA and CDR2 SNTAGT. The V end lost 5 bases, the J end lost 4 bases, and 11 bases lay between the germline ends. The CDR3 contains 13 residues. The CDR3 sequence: CASSKETFTEAFF. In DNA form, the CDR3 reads TGTGCCAGCAGTAAGGAGACATTCACTGAAGCTTTCTTT.

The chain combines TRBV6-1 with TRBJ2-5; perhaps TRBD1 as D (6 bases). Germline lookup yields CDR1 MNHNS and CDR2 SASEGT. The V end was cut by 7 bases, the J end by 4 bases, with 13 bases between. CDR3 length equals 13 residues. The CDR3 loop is CASMRGNRETQYF. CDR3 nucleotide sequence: TGTGCCAGCATGAGGGGGAATCGAGAGACCCAGTACTTC.

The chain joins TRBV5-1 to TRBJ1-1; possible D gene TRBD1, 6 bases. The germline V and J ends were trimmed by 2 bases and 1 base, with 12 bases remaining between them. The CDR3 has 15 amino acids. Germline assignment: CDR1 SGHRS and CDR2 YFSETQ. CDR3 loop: CASSLGPGENTEAFF. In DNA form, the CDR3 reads TGCGCCAGCAGCTTAGGACCAGGGGAGAACACTGAAGCTTTCTTT.

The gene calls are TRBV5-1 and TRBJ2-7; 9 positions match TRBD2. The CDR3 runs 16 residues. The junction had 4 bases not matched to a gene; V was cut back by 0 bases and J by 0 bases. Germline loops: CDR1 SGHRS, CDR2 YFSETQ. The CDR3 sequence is CASSLEIAGVSYEQYF. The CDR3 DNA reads TGCGCCAGCAGCTTGGAAATAGCGGGAGTCTCCTACGAGCAGTACTTC.

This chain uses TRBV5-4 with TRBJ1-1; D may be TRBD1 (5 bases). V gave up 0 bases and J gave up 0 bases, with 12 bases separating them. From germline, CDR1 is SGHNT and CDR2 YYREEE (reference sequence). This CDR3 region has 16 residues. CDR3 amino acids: CASSLDQGTMNTEAFF. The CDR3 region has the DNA TGTGCCAGCAGCTTGGATCAGGGTACCATGAACACTGAAGCTTTCTTT.

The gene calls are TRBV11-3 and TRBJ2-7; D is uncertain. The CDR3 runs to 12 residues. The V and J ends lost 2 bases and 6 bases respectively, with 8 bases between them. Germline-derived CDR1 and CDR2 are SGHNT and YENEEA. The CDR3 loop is CASSLLLGEQYF. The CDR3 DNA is TGTGCCAGCAGCTTATTGCTGGGCGAGCAGTACTTC.

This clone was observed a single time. The CDR3 nucleotides read TGTGCCAGCTCACCAGGTGGACAGTCAGGGACCCAGTACTTC. Its protein is CASSPGGQSGTQYF. The chain employs TRBV18 and TRBJ2-5; a weak D match, TRBD1 (6 bases). This CDR3 comprises 14 residues. Germline CDR1 and CDR2: KGHSH and LQKENI. The V and J ends lost 2 bases and 7 bases respectively, with 14 bases between them.

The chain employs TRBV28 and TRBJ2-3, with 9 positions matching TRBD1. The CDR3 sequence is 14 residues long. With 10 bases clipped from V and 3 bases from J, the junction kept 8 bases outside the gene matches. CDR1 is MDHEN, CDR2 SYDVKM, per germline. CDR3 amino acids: CATSGTGRTDTQYF. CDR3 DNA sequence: TGTGCCACCTCCGGGACAGGGCGGACAGATACGCAGTATTTT.

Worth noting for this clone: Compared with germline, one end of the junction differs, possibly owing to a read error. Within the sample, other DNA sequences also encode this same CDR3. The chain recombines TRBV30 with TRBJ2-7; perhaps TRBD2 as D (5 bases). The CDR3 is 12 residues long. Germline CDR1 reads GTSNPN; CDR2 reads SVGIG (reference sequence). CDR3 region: CAWSDYSDEQYF. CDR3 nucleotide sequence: TGCGCCTGGAGCGACTACAGCGACGAGCAGTACTTC.

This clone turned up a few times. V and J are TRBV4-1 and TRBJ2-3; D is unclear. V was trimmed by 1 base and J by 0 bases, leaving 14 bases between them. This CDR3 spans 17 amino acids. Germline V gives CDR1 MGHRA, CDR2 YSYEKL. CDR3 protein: CASSQGRLGSSTDTQYF. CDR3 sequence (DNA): TGCGCCAGCAGCCAAGGACGACTGGGCAGTAGCACAGATACGCAGTATTTT.

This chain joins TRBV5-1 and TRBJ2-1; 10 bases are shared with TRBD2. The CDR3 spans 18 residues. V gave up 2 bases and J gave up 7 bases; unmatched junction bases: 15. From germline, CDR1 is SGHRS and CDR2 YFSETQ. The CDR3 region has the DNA TGCGCCAGCAGCTTAACTAGCGGGGAGCTTACCTGGGTGAATGAGCAGTTCTTC. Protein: CASSLTSGELTWVNEQFF.

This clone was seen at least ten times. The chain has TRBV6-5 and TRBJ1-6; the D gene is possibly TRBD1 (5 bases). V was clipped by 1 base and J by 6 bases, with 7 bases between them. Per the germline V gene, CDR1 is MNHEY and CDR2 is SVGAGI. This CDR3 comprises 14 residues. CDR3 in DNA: TGTGCCAGCAGTTACTACGGGGGTAATTCACCCCTCCACTTT. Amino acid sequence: CASSYYGGNSPLHF.

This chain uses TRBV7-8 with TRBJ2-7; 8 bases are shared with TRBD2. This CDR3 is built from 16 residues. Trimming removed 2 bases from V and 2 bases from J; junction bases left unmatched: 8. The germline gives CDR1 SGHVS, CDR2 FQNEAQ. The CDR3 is CASSLYGWTSTYEQYF. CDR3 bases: TGTGCCAGCAGCTTATACGGCTGGACTAGCACCTACGAGCAGTACTTC.